The 27 T cell receptor beta chains in this list originate from one sample, sequenced in a study of radiation and T cells in renal cell carcinoma. Time point denoted: baseline pretreatment blood. Treatment denoted: 15 Gy SBRT to primary tumor, nephrectomy 4 weeks later. The table came from immunoSEQ multiplex PCR; TCRdb's copy has only in-frame clones and leaves some out. Of about 160,000 clones detected, about nine tenths appear once; the ten largest clones hold 3.5% to 5%. Sequencing used blood, obtained from a patient whose treatment included radiotherapy and nephrectomy. The receptors stem from a woman in her 70s with renal cell carcinoma.

The chain recombines TRBV6-6 with TRBJ1-2, with no clear D. V lost 5 bases to trimming and J lost 1 base, with 14 bases between them. The CDR3 is 15 amino acids. CDR1 is MNHNY and CDR2 is SVGAGI in the germline V gene (reference sequence). CDR3: CASSRTDSYNYGYTF. Here the CDR3 DNA reads TGTGCCAGCAGTAGAACAGATAGCTATAACTATGGCTACACCTTC.

V gene TRBV15 combines with J gene TRBJ2-5; 10 bases map to TRBD2. The CDR3 has 15 residues. J lost 5 bases, V lost 3 bases, and 6 bases had no gene match. Per the germline V gene, CDR1 is LNHNV and CDR2 is YYDKDF (reference sequence). In DNA form, the CDR3 reads TGTGCCACCAGCAGGGCCCGGGGACTAGCGGAGACCCAGTACTTC. Translation: CATSRARGLAETQYF.

The gene calls are TRBV6-5 and TRBJ1-6, with D hard to call. This CDR3 region has 16 residues. The V gene's germline CDR1 is MNHEY and CDR2 SVGAGI. Trimming removed 0 bases from V and 0 bases from J, with 6 bases in between. The CDR3 coding sequence is TGTGCCAGCAGTTACTCGGGGAGCTCCTATAATTCACCCCTCCACTTT. Protein sequence: CASSYSGSSYNSPLHF.

This clone was observed a handful of times. V is TRBV9 and J is TRBJ1-1; D remains ambiguous. Trimming took off 0 bases at V and 0 bases at J, with 6 bases between the two ends. The CDR3 is made up of 14 amino acids. The germline gives CDR1 SGDLS, CDR2 YYNGEE. CDR3 DNA: TGTGCCAGCAGCGTAGTGGGGATGAACACTGAAGCTTTCTTT. It translates to CASSVVGMNTEAFF.

DNA for the CDR3: TGTGCCAGCAGCCATTCAGGGGCACGGGGAAGTTATGGCTACACCTTC. This codes for CASSHSGARGSYGYTF. This chain connects TRBV4-2 to TRBJ1-2; D perhaps matches TRBD1 (6 bases). Trimming took off 3 bases at V and 5 bases at J, with 19 bases between the two ends. The CDR3 sequence is 16 residues long. Germline V lookup: CDR1 LGHNA, CDR2 YNFKEQ.

The chain couples TRBV27 to TRBJ2-1, with a weak D call TRBD2 (6 bases). The CDR3 totals 14 residues. V was trimmed by 3 bases and J by 2 bases, leaving 8 bases between them. Germline V gene data show CDR1 as MNHEY and CDR2 as SMNVEV (reference sequence). This CDR3 is CASSLEGPYNEQFF. CDR3 bases: TGTGCCAGCAGTTTGGAGGGCCCCTACAATGAGCAGTTCTTC.

V is TRBV7-9 and J is TRBJ1-6; tentative D call: TRBD1 (5 bases). CDR1 SEHNR and CDR2 FQNEAQ come from the germline V gene (reference sequence). The V gene lost 4 bases and the J gene lost 6 bases, with 19 bases spanning the gap. CDR3 length: 17 amino acids. The chain's CDR3 is CASSSSREGVLNSPLHF. In nucleotides, the CDR3 is TGTGCCAGCAGCTCGTCCAGGGAAGGGGTTCTTAATTCACCCCTCCACTTT.

The CDR3 loop is CASSVAGQGYGYTF. CDR3 DNA sequence: TGTGCCAGCAGCGTAGCGGGACAGGGTTATGGCTACACCTTC. The chain is built from TRBV9 and TRBJ1-2; 9 nucleotides agree with TRBD1. The junction had 2 bases not matched to a gene; V was cut back by 0 bases and J by 5 bases. Germline V lookup: CDR1 SGDLS, CDR2 YYNGEE. The CDR3 has 14 residues.

V usage is TRBV7-2 and J usage is TRBJ2-5; TRBD1 is a possible D gene (5 bases). Judging by the DNA end, TRBJ2-7 fits better; the J call may be wrong. Per the germline V gene, CDR1 is SGHTA and CDR2 is FQGNSA. CDR3 length: 12 residues. In DNA, the CDR3 is TGTGCCAGCAGCCAGGGTGCCTACGAGCAGTACTTC. Protein sequence: CASSQGAYEQYF.

The rearrangement uses TRBV11-3 and TRBJ1-3; no definite D call. Trimming cost V 3 bases and J 6 bases, with 6 bases left between them. Germline values: CDR1 SGHNT, CDR2 YENEEA. The CDR3 extends over 12 amino acids. The CDR3 bases are TGTGCCAGCAGCTTCAGTGTAAACACCATATATTTT. It is translated as CASSFSVNTIYF.

The V gene is TRBV4-3, the J gene TRBJ2-7; D is unresolved. The germline CDR1 and CDR2 sequences are LGHNA and YSLEER. CDR3 length: 13 amino acids. V lost 0 bases and J lost 9, with 12 bases in between. The CDR3 sequence: CASSQELEKGQYF. The CDR3, as DNA: TGCGCCAGCAGCCAAGAGTTGGAGAAGGGGCAGTACTTC.

In DNA, the CDR3 is TGTGCCAGCAGAGGACATCTGAACACTGAAGCTTTCTTT. This translates into CASRGHLNTEAFF. The V gene is TRBV6-1, the J gene TRBJ1-1, with D perhaps TRBD1 (5 bases). Germline CDR1 reads MNHNS; CDR2 reads SASEGT. V was trimmed by 6 bases and J by 0 bases, leaving 8 bases between them. This CDR3 contains 13 residues.

This chain joins TRBV5-4 and TRBJ2-3, with D perhaps given as TRBD1 or TRBD2 (5 bases each). Trimming cost V 1 base and J 5 bases, with 8 bases left between them. The germline CDR1 and CDR2 sequences are SGHNT and YYREEE (reference sequence). The CDR3 contains 13 residues. DNA of the CDR3: TGTGCCAGCAGCTTGCGGGGCGGAGATACGCAGTATTTT. Its translation is CASSLRGGDTQYF.

This chain links TRBV7-9 with TRBJ1-3, with unresolved D. Germline V gene lookup returns CDR1 SEHNR and CDR2 FQNEAQ (reference sequence). The length of the CDR3 is 13 residues. Trimming removed 5 bases at V and 2 bases at J, with 7 bases between. The CDR3 spells CASSGGAGNTIYF. The DNA of the CDR3 is TGTGCCAGCAGCGGCGGCGCTGGAAACACCATATATTTT.

In this sample, this clone turned up once. The rearrangement uses TRBV2 and TRBJ1-5; 8 bases agree with TRBD1. J lost 4 bases, V lost 5 bases, and 7 bases had no gene match. The CDR3 spans 15 residues. Germline assignment: CDR1 SNHLY and CDR2 FYNNEI. DNA of the CDR3: TGTGCCAGCAGTTCGGGACAGGTCACTAATCAGCCCCAGCATTTT. This translates into CASSSGQVTNQPQHF.

This chain uses TRBV19 with TRBJ1-5, with D possibly being TRBD1 (6 bases). V shed 5 bases and J shed 2 bases, with 16 bases lying between them. The CDR3 has 16 residues. Germline V gives CDR1 LNHDA, CDR2 SQIVND (reference sequence). The CDR3 spells CASSPKGHRGNQPQHF. CDR3 in DNA: TGTGCCAGTAGTCCTAAGGGCCACAGGGGCAATCAGCCCCAGCATTTT.

This clone was seen a single time. The J gene is TRBJ2-3, the V gene TRBV19; D call uncertain. Germline CDR1 reads LNHDA; CDR2 reads SQIVND (reference sequence). The V end lost 5 bases, the J end lost 2 bases, and 8 bases lay between the germline ends. The CDR3 consists of 13 residues. In DNA, the CDR3 is TGTGCCAGTAGTTTTGCATACACAGATACGCAGTATTTT. Its protein product is CASSFAYTDTQYF.

This chain connects TRBV15 to TRBJ2-3; a weak D match, TRBD2 (5 bases). This CDR3 spans 17 amino acids. Germline values: CDR1 LNHNV, CDR2 YYDKDF (reference sequence). V was clipped by 3 bases and J by 0 bases, with 16 bases between them. The CDR3 DNA reads TGTGCCACCAGCAGGCCCGGTTGGACGGGGAGCACAGATACGCAGTATTTT. It translates to CATSRPGWTGSTDTQYF.

The V call is TRBV19, the J call TRBJ1-2; D is unclear. CDR1 and CDR2 (germline): LNHDA, SQIVND (reference sequence). V was trimmed by 11 bases and J by 2 bases, leaving 18 bases between them. The CDR3 sequence is 14 residues long. The CDR3 nucleotides are TGTGCCGCCGCCCCTCGGACGGAGAACTATGGCTACACCTTC. Protein sequence: CAAAPRTENYGYTF.

As for this clone: Other nucleotide sequences from this sample produce the same CDR3. The chain has TRBV7-2 and TRBJ2-5; either TRBD1 or TRBD2 may fit D (5 bases each). The CDR3 runs to 14 residues. The germline V gene has CDR1 SGHTA and CDR2 FQGNSA. Trimming removed 1 base from V and 5 bases from J, with 11 bases in between. The CDR3 nucleotides read TGTGCCAGCAGCTTAGGGGCCAGGGAGGAGACCCAGTACTTC. Its translation: CASSLGAREETQYF.

The chain combines TRBV2 with TRBJ2-5; D is uncertain. V shed 6 bases and J shed 7 bases, with 12 bases lying between them. The CDR3 runs to 12 residues. Germline V CDR1 and CDR2: SNHLY, FYNNEI. As DNA, the CDR3 is TGTGCCAGCAGCCTCGGGTCAGCGACCCAGTACTTC. It codes for CASSLGSATQYF. Full variable domain (missing parts from reference TRBV2 and TRBJ2-5): EPEVTQTPSHQVTQMGQEVILRCVPISNHLYFYWYRQILGQKVEFLVSFYNNEISEKSEIFDDQFSVERPDGSNFTLKIRSTKLEDSAMYFCASSLGSATQYFGPGTRLLVL.

The J gene is TRBJ2-3, the V gene TRBV6-5, with TRBD2 as a possible D gene (5 bases). Germline loops: CDR1 MNHEY, CDR2 SVGAGI. The V and J ends lost 6 bases and 6 bases respectively, with 16 bases between them. This CDR3 has 14 residues. Here the CDR3 DNA reads TGTGCCAGCAGGCCGGAAGCGGTCCAGGATACGCAGTATTTT. As protein: CASRPEAVQDTQYF.

The V and J genes are TRBV6-1 and TRBJ2-5; TRBD1 matches 7 bases. V gave up 8 bases and J gave up 4 bases; unmatched junction bases: 7. CDR1 MNHNS and CDR2 SASEGT come from the germline V gene. CDR3 size: 13 residues. CDR3 sequence: CASLNTGVETQYF. Written as DNA, the CDR3 is TGTGCCAGCTTAAACACAGGGGTAGAGACCCAGTACTTC.

This chain uses TRBV9 with TRBJ1-4; D not resolved. The CDR3 extends over 13 amino acids. CDR1 and CDR2 (germline): SGDLS, YYNGEE. V lost 4 bases and J lost 5, with 9 bases in between. CDR3 sequence: CASSPRPNEKLFF. CDR3 sequence (DNA): TGTGCCAGCAGCCCGCGCCCAAATGAAAAACTGTTTTTT.

The chain has TRBV5-1 and TRBJ1-1; TRBD1 might be the D (5 bases). Trimming pared 0 bases from V and 3 bases from J, leaving 9 bases between. Germline CDR1 SGHRS, CDR2 YFSETQ. The CDR3 covers 14 residues. In DNA, the CDR3 is TGCGCCAGCAGCTTGGCGGTGGGGGACACTGAAGCTTTCTTT. This encodes CASSLAVGDTEAFF. Using reference TRBV5-1 and TRBJ1-1 for the parts outside the CDR3, the full variable domain is KAGVTQTPRYLIKTRGQQVTLSCSPISGHRSVSWYQQTPGQGLQFLFEYFSETQRNKGNFPGRFSGRQFSNSRSEMNVSTLELGDSALYLCASSLAVGDTEAFFGQGTRLTVV.

This chain uses TRBV6-1 with TRBJ1-2, with D perhaps TRBD1 (6 bases). The germline gives CDR1 MNHNS, CDR2 SASEGT. The ends were cut back, 8 bases at V and 0 bases at J, with 13 bases in the middle. The CDR3 sequence is 14 residues long. The CDR3 spells CASGTGRPNYGYTF. The DNA for the CDR3 is TGTGCCAGCGGAACAGGGCGACCTAACTATGGCTACACCTTC.

The chain has TRBV5-4 and TRBJ1-1; TRBD1 aligns across 9 bases. The CDR3 has 12 residues. Germline V gene sequence: CDR1 SGHNT, CDR2 YYREEE (reference sequence). Trimming removed 3 bases from V and 11 bases from J; junction bases left unmatched: 5. CDR3 protein: CASSWGTGRAFF. For the CDR3, the DNA is TGTGCCAGCAGCTGGGGGACAGGGAGGGCTTTCTTT.